This T cell receptor beta chain was observed in a study of blood T cell repertoires in COVID-19. Overall study context: The United States, Italy and Spain were the sources of the acute and convalescent COVID-19 samples. T cells, B-cell-depleted T cells, or PBMCs provided the cDNA or gDNA that served as material.

Repertoires were generated with immunoSEQ multiplex PCR, while TCRdb's copy carries only in-frame clones and drops some. The sample lists about 180,000 clones, roughly 87% occurring once. The CDR3 has 15 residues. V lost 3 bases and J lost 3; bases outside the gene matches: 3. Germline CDR1 is SGHAT and CDR2 is FQDESV (reference sequence). This clone appeared once. Sequenced sample: PBMCs or T cells enriched from blood (not recorded which). The rearrangement uses TRBV11-1 and TRBJ2-1, with TRBD2 matching over 9 bases. This TCR was recovered from a woman aged 50 to 65 who had recovered from COVID-19. The CDR3 spells CASSFISGGYNEQFF. CDR3 coding DNA: TGTGCCAGCAGCTTCATTAGCGGGGGCTACAATGAGCAGTTCTTC.